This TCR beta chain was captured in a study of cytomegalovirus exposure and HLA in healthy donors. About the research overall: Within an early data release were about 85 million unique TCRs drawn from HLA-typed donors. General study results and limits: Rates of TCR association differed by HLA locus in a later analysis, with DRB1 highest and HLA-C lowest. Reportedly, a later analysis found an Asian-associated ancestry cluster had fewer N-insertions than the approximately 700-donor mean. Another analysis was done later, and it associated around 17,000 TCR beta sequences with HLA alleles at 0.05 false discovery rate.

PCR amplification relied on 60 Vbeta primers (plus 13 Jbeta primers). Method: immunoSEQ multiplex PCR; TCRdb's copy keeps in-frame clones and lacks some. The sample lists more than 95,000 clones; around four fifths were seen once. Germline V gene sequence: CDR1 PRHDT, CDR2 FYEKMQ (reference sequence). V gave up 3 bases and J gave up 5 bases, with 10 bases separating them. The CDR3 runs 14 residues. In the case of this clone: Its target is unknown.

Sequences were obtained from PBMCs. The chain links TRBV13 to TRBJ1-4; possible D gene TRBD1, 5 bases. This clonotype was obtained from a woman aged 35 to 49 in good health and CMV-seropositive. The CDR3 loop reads CASSLERGNEKLFF. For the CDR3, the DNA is TGTGCCAGCAGCTTGGAACGGGGGAATGAAAAACTGTTTTTT.